Presented here are 20 T cell receptor beta chains from one specimen sequenced in a study of Graves' ophthalmopathy and Graves' hyperthyroidism. RNA served as the template for amplifying TCR beta CDR3 regions. First-round RT-PCR with HTBI primers preceded a second-round multiplex PCR. TCRdb processed the multiplex PCR reads anew with MiXCR; each CDR3 protein has one entry. The sample lists some 200,000 distinct CDR3 sequences, less than 30% seen once, with about 8.2% in the top ten. Sample: peripheral blood. The origin of the receptors is a man aged 45-65 years with Graves' ophthalmopathy.

This clonotype occurred many times. The gene calls are TRBV29-1 and TRBJ2-6; possibly TRBD1 for D (5 bases). V lost 4 bases to trimming and J lost 0 bases, with 10 bases between them. Looked up from germline, CDR1 is SQVTM and CDR2 is ANQGSEA. The CDR3 runs 15 residues. The CDR3 DNA sequence: TGCAGCGTTGTACAGGTCCGCTCTGGGGCCAACGTCCTGACTTTC. Encoded protein: CSVVQVRSGANVLTF.

The rearrangement links TRBV7-8 to TRBJ1-1; a possible D gene is TRBD1 (5 bases). The CDR3 length is 15 residues. V dropped 9 bases and J dropped 7 bases, with 24 bases sitting between them. The germline gives CDR1 SGHVS, CDR2 FQNEAQ. The DNA of the CDR3 is TGTGCCAGTAGTTGGGGGGGTATCCCCAGGGATGAAGCTTTCTTT. This gives the protein CASSWGGIPRDEAFF.

Many counts were recorded for this clonotype. CDR3 bases: TGTGCCAGCAGCTTGGTTGACAGGGCCGCTGAAGCTTTCTTT. Translation: CASSLVDRAAEAFF. J is TRBJ1-1 and V is TRBV5-4; 7 bases agree with TRBD1. Germline values: CDR1 SGHNT, CDR2 YYREEE (reference sequence). V trimming: 0 bases; J trimming: 6 bases; junction bases outside the gene matches: 5. The CDR3 is made up of 14 amino acids.

In its sample, this clonotype was seen a few times. The V call is TRBV30, the J call TRBJ1-1; D not resolved. This CDR3 region has 11 residues. Germline V gene data show CDR1 as GTSNPN and CDR2 as SVGIG (reference sequence). Trimming shortened V by 3 bases and J by 3 bases, and 5 bases separated the two germline ends. In nucleotides, the CDR3 is TGTGCCTGGAGGGAGGACACTGAAGCTTTCTTT. Protein product: CAWREDTEAFF.

The CDR3 here is CASSYGGRASYEQYF. The CDR3 DNA reads TGTGCCAGCAGTTACGGCGGGAGGGCCTCCTACGAGCAGTACTTC. The chain uses TRBV6-2 or TRBV6-3 and TRBJ2-7; 9 nucleotides line up with TRBD2. Germline V lookup: CDR1 MNHEY, CDR2 SVGEGT. The CDR3 spans 15 residues. Germline trimming cut 2 bases from V and 0 bases from J; bases unmatched to any gene: 2.

The V call is TRBV27, the J call TRBJ1-3; 8 nucleotides align to TRBD1. Germline CDR1 MNHEY, CDR2 SMNVEV (reference sequence). V shed 7 bases and J 0 bases; nucleotides not matched to a gene: 5. CDR3 length: 15 residues. CDR3 nucleotide sequence: TGTGCCAGCACCACCGACAGGGGCTCTGGAAACACCATATATTTT. This encodes CASTTDRGSGNTIYF.

This clonotype appeared many times. The chain joins TRBV3-1 to TRBJ2-2; 8 nucleotides align to TRBD2. After removal of 2 bases from V and 6 bases from J, the junction contained 2 bases not matched to a gene. The germline V gene has CDR1 LGHDT and CDR2 YNNKEL (reference sequence). The CDR3 runs 14 residues. The CDR3 nucleotides are TGTGCCAGCAGCCAAACTAGCGGCGCCGGGGAGCTGTTTTTT. It codes for CASSQTSGAGELFF.

This clonotype has ten or more counts. This sequence joins TRBV6-5 and TRBJ2-7; possible D gene TRBD1, 5 bases. The CDR3 is 14 amino acids. Germline lookup yields CDR1 MNHEY and CDR2 SVGAGI. V lost 4 bases to trimming and J lost 2 bases, with 12 bases between them. The CDR3 region has the DNA TGTGCCAGCAGTTTGACAGTGGGCCCCTACGAGCAGTACTTC. Its translation is CASSLTVGPYEQYF.

This clonotype occurred many times. The CDR3 region is CASSGTGSTGELFF. CDR3 DNA sequence: TGCGCCAGCAGTGGGACAGGGAGCACCGGGGAGCTGTTTTTT. The V gene is TRBV10-2, the J gene TRBJ2-2, with 8 bases lining up with TRBD1. The V segment lost 4 bases and the J segment 4 bases; nucleotides outside the gene matches: 2. The CDR3 extends over 14 amino acids. Germline V gene data show CDR1 as WSHSY and CDR2 as SAAADI.

This clonotype was counted many times. This chain uses TRBV6-2 or TRBV6-3 with TRBJ2-7; D is perhaps TRBD1 (5 bases). Germline V lookup: CDR1 MNHEY, CDR2 SVGEGT. V was pared by 0 bases and J by 0 bases, with 9 bases between. The CDR3 runs to 15 residues. For the CDR3, the DNA is TGTGCCAGCAGTTACTCAGGCCAGGGCTCCTACGAGCAGTACTTC. Residues: CASSYSGQGSYEQYF.

This clonotype was observed many times. The chain has TRBV12-3 or TRBV12-4 and TRBJ2-5, with unresolved D. CDR3 size: 16 residues. V was clipped by 0 bases and J by 1 base, with 12 bases between them. The CDR3 coding sequence is TGTGCCAGCAGTTTAGCGCTTTGGGATCCCCAAGAGACCCAGTACTTC. Residues: CASSLALWDPQETQYF.

This clonotype was counted ten times or more. The chain combines TRBV29-1 with TRBJ1-1; maybe TRBD1 (5 bases). V lost 6 bases and J 7 bases, leaving 21 bases between the germline ends. Germline V gives CDR1 SQVTM, CDR2 ANQGSEA. The CDR3 has 14 amino acids. CDR3 in amino acids: CSVRRNPGAFEAFF. The CDR3 coding sequence is TGCAGCGTCCGCCGGAATCCTGGGGCGTTTGAAGCTTTCTTT. The complete variable domain, with remaining parts taken from reference TRBV29-1 and TRBJ1-1, reads SAVISQKPSRDICQRGTSLTIQCQVDSQVTMMFWYRQQPGQSLTLIATANQGSEATYESGFVIDKFPISRPNLTFSTLTVSNMSPEDSSIYLCSVRRNPGAFEAFFGQGTRLTVV.

This chain links TRBV20-1 with TRBJ2-7, with D maybe TRBD2 (6 bases). V lost 6 bases to trimming and J lost 5 bases, with 14 bases between them. In germline, CDR1 is DFQATT, CDR2 SNEGSKA (reference sequence). The CDR3 runs 12 residues. The CDR3: CSALPGSNEQYF. For the CDR3, the DNA is TGCAGTGCCCTCCCCGGGAGCAACGAGCAGTACTTC.

The CDR3 loop reads CASSPLGLDQETQYF. The DNA of the CDR3 is TGTGCCAGCAGTCCACTGGGACTGGATCAAGAGACCCAGTACTTC. This chain connects TRBV6-2 or TRBV6-3 to TRBJ2-5, with TRBD2 as a possible D gene (6 bases). CDR1 and CDR2 (germline): MNHEY, SVGEGT. V dropped 5 bases and J dropped 2 bases, with 15 bases sitting between them. The CDR3 is 15 amino acids.

This clonotype was found once. The chain uses TRBV6-1 and TRBJ2-7; 7 nucleotides line up with TRBD2. The CDR3 has 15 amino acids. V lost 6 bases, J lost 0 bases, and 8 bases stayed unmatched. Germline V gene lookup returns CDR1 MNHNS and CDR2 SASEGT. The CDR3 loop reads CASRPSGESSYEQYF. In DNA form, the CDR3 reads TGTGCCAGCAGGCCGAGCGGGGAGAGCTCCTACGAGCAGTACTTC.

This clonotype showed up many times. This sequence joins TRBV11-2 and TRBJ1-2; TRBD1 aligns across 7 bases. This CDR3 is built from 14 residues. Germline assignment: CDR1 SGHAT and CDR2 FQNNGV. Trimming cost V 0 bases and J 3 bases; bases outside gene matches: 1. CDR3 nucleotides: TGTGCCAGCAGCTTAGACCAGGGGGACTATGGCTACACCTTC. The encoded protein is CASSLDQGDYGYTF.

In this sample, this clonotype turned up many times. The J gene is TRBJ2-2, the V gene TRBV6-2 or TRBV6-3, with TRBD2 identical over 12 bases. CDR3 length equals 17 residues. CDR1 and CDR2 from the germline V gene are MNHEY and SVGEGT. J gave up 7 bases and V 0 bases, and 6 bases lay outside the gene matches. The CDR3 bases are TGTGCCAGCAGTTACTCGAGACTAGCGGGAGCGTACGGGGAGCTGTTTTTT. It yields the protein CASSYSRLAGAYGELFF.

There are many counts of this clonotype. The V call is TRBV19, the J call TRBJ1-1; D is unclear. The CDR3 is 13 residues long. Trimming removed 6 bases at V and 2 bases at J, with 10 bases between. Germline CDR1 reads LNHDA; CDR2 reads SQIVND (reference sequence). The CDR3 loop is CASRIGSNTEAFF. The DNA for the CDR3 is TGTGCCAGTAGAATCGGGTCCAACACTGAAGCTTTCTTT.

The rearrangement uses TRBV20-1 and TRBJ2-7, with D hard to call. Between the trimmed V and J ends, which lost 0 bases and 0 bases, there was a span of 9 bases. Germline loops: CDR1 DFQATT, CDR2 SNEGSKA (reference sequence). The CDR3 spans 14 residues. The DNA for the CDR3 is TGCAGTGCTAGAGATGAGGTTCTCTCCTACGAGCAGTACTTC. It codes for CSARDEVLSYEQYF.

The chain combines TRBV6-5 with TRBJ2-5, with TRBD1 identical over 9 bases. Looked up from germline, CDR1 is MNHEY and CDR2 is SVGAGI. Trimming cost V 4 bases and J 2 bases; bases outside gene matches: 5. The CDR3 totals 15 residues. The CDR3 DNA follows: TGTGCCAGCAGTTTGACCGGGACAGGGCAAGAGACCCAGTACTTC. The encoded protein is CASSLTGTGQETQYF.